This TCR beta chain was profiled in a study of T cell clonotyping in hematopoietic cell transplantation. Study observations and caveats: Pathologically expanded recipient clonotypes increased progressively from day 30 to day 180 as diversity fell. Few recipient clonotypes overlapped donors; over 95% were de novo at given depth.

Libraries were prepared by immunoSEQ multiplex PCR; TCRdb keeps only in-frame clonotypes and omits some of them. The repertoire holds approximately 41,000 clones, with 95% as singletons. Trimming cost V 7 bases and J 0 bases, with 11 bases left between them. In germline, CDR1 is MNHEY, CDR2 SMNVEV (reference sequence). The CDR3 has 14 amino acids. This clone came up once. Its target is not known. The TCR originated in a man between 25 and 39 years old in good health. Some clones in this sample may be carry-over from other donors' samples. V gene TRBV27 combines with J gene TRBJ2-3; D is unresolved. The sample consisted of peripheral blood mononuclear cells. CDR3 loop: CASTQGTSTDTQYF. The CDR3 DNA is TGTGCCAGCACGCAAGGCACTAGCACAGATACGCAGTATTTT.